The rows below give T cell receptor beta chains drawn from one sample of a study of blood T cell repertoires in COVID-19. Repertoires were generated with immunoSEQ multiplex PCR, while TCRdb's copy carries only in-frame clones and drops some. This sample has 310,000 or so clones; about 85% occur once, and the top ten carry under 6%. The sample taken for sequencing was PBMCs or T cells enriched from blood (not recorded which). The receptors originated from a woman aged 30 to 39 who had recovered from COVID-19. Both conserved end residues are part of each CDR3. A D gene is named only where the DNA matches it firmly. Size tells how often a clone was seen (once, few, many) or the class of an expanded clone, and some rows leave it out.

D,size,V,J,DNA,CDR3
-,-,TRBV28,TRBJ1-2,TGTGCCAGCAGCACCGGGGTCCCAGCTGGCTACACCTTC,CASSTGVPAGYTF
-,-,TRBV10-3,TRBJ1-1,TGTGCAACCCAGAGCTCAGGCCCAGGGAACACTGAAGCTTTCTTT,CATQSSGPGNTEAFF
TRBD1,-,TRBV15,TRBJ1-6,TGTGCCACCAGCAGTGAAGTGAACAGGGGTTACTCACCCCTCCACTTT,CATSSEVNRGYSPLHF
-,-,TRBV6-2/TRBV6-3,TRBJ1-1,TGTGCCAGCAGCCCCGACACGAACACTGAAGCTTTCTTT,CASSPDTNTEAFF
-,-,TRBV30,TRBJ1-2,TGTGCCTGGAGTGTAAGGGGGTTGCTTGGCTACACCTTC,CAWSVRGLLGYTF
-,few,TRBV4-2,TRBJ1-5,TGTGCCAGCAGCCAAGATTCGGGGGGGAATCAGCCCCAGCATTTT,CASSQDSGGNQPQHF
-,-,TRBV25-1,TRBJ1-4,TGTGCCAGCAGTGGACAGGCAACTAATGAAAAACTGTTTTTT,CASSGQATNEKLFF
TRBD1,once,TRBV19,TRBJ1-2,TGTGCCAGTAGTATGAAGCATGGGGGGGGACAGGACTATGGCTACACCTTC,CASSMKHGGGQDYGYTF
TRBD1,-,TRBV6-2/TRBV6-3,TRBJ2-7,TGTGCCAGCAGCCCCGACAGGGGCTTAGGGAAAAAGACAGGTGTGCAGTACTTC,CASSPDRGLGKKTGVQYF
TRBD1,-,TRBV5-6,TRBJ1-4,TGTGCCAGCAGCTTGTTCGGACAGGGTGATGAAAAACTGTTTTTT,CASSLFGQGDEKLFF
-,-,TRBV5-1,TRBJ1-3,TGCGCCAGCAGCTTGGAGGGGGGAAACACCATATATTTT,CASSLEGGNTIYF
TRBD2,-,TRBV5-4,TRBJ2-7,TGTGCCAGCAGCGGAACCGGGACTAGGGACGAGCAGTACTTC,CASSGTGTRDEQYF
TRBD2,-,TRBV11-3,TRBJ2-7,TGTGCCAGCAGCCCGGGGGGTTTCCGGGACGGGAGAACCTACGAGCAGTACTTC,CASSPGGFRDGRTYEQYF
-,-,TRBV18,TRBJ1-3,TGTGCCAGCTCCTTGGACATCTCTGGAAACACCATATATTTT,CASSLDISGNTIYF
TRBD1,once,TRBV9,TRBJ2-1,TGTGCCAGCAGCACCGGGACAGCCCGGGATGAGCAGTTCTTC,CASSTGTARDEQFF
-,once,TRBV30,TRBJ1-6,TGTGCCTGGAGTCCCCAAAGTAGCTCCTATAATTCACCCCTCCACTTT,CAWSPQSSSYNSPLHF
TRBD1,-,TRBV11-2,TRBJ1-2,TGTGCCAGCAGCCTCGCAGGGGGAACCTATGGCTACACCTTC,CASSLAGGTYGYTF
-,-,TRBV2,TRBJ2-1,TGTGCCAGCAGTAGCAGGTCCTACAATGAGCAGTTCTTC,CASSSRSYNEQFF
-,-,TRBV19,TRBJ2-3,TGTGCCAGTAGTACAGGACTACATAGCACAGATACGCAGTATTTT,CASSTGLHSTDTQYF
-,-,TRBV7-9,TRBJ2-2,TGTGCCAGCAGACCCGACAGCACCGGGGAGCTGTTTTTT,CASRPDSTGELFF
-,-,TRBV2,TRBJ2-3,TGTGCCAGCAGTGAAAGGGACACAAGCACAGATACGCAGTATTTT,CASSERDTSTDTQYF
-,-,TRBV6-5,TRBJ1-2,TGTGCCAGCAGTTACCTTCTAGCCGCTAACTATGGCTACACCTTC,CASSYLLAANYGYTF
-,-,TRBV6-5,TRBJ2-1,TGTGCCAGCAATGCGGTTGTTCAGTTCTTC,CASNAVVQFF
-,-,TRBV9,TRBJ1-1,TGTGCCAGCAGCGTAGGAAGGGGGTCAGTGAACACTGAAGCTTTCTTT,CASSVGRGSVNTEAFF
-,-,TRBV18,TRBJ2-3,TGTGCCAGCTGGGCAGGGGGCACAGATACGCAGTATTTT,CASWAGGTDTQYF
-,-,TRBV2,TRBJ1-2,TGTGCCAGCAGCAAAGGTAGCGGCGGGGGAGGCTACACCTTC,CASSKGSGGGGYTF
-,-,TRBV23-1,TRBJ1-5,TGCGCCAGCATTTCCACCGCCAGAAACAATCAGCCCCAGCATTTT,CASISTARNNQPQHF
TRBD1,-,TRBV13,TRBJ2-7,TGTGCCAGCAGCGTCGGACAGGGGTACGAGCAGTACTTC,CASSVGQGYEQYF
TRBD1,-,TRBV18,TRBJ1-1,TGTGCCAGCTCACCAAGGGGGGACAGGCCGAACACTGAAGCTTTCTTT,CASSPRGDRPNTEAFF
-,-,TRBV6-2/TRBV6-3,TRBJ1-6,TGTGCCAGCAGTTTTCGAAACAATAATTCACCCCTCCACTTT,CASSFRNNNSPLHF
TRBD1,-,TRBV5-5,TRBJ2-3,TGTGCCAGCAGCTCCCCGGGACAGGGGGAAACGCAGTATTTT,CASSSPGQGETQYF
-,-,TRBV5-1,TRBJ1-1,TGCGCCAGCAGCTTGGCCGGGGTTTCCACTGAAGCTTTCTTT,CASSLAGVSTEAFF
-,-,TRBV7-9,TRBJ2-6,TGTGCCAGCAGCTCGCCGGGACTGGGAAGCTCTGGGGCCAACGTCCTGACTTTC,CASSSPGLGSSGANVLTF
-,-,TRBV6-1,TRBJ1-2,TGTGCCAGCAGTGATGCGGGTCCCGCCTATGGCTACACCTTC,CASSDAGPAYGYTF
-,-,TRBV7-2,TRBJ2-2,TGTGCCAGCAGCCTCTTAGCGATTCAGTTCGCGAACACCGGGGAGCTGTTTTTT,CASSLLAIQFANTGELFF
TRBD1,-,TRBV10-3,TRBJ2-3,TGTGCCATCAGGGACCGGGACAGGGCCACAGATACGCAGTATTTT,CAIRDRDRATDTQYF
TRBD1,-,TRBV5-6,TRBJ1-2,TGTGCCAGCAGCCGGGGGGACAGGTTCTCCTATGGCTACACCTTC,CASSRGDRFSYGYTF
-,-,TRBV7-2,TRBJ2-7,TGTGCCAGCAGCTTAGCGCGGCTGCAGTCCTACGAGCAGTACTTC,CASSLARLQSYEQYF
-,-,TRBV6-5,TRBJ1-4,TGTGCCAGCAGTTCCTCCCGAGGTTCAACTAATGAAAAACTGTTTTTT,CASSSSRGSTNEKLFF
TRBD2,-,TRBV30,TRBJ2-2,TGTGCCTGGAGTCCGAGGACTAGCGGGGGGCTGAACACCGGGGAGCTGTTTTTT,CAWSPRTSGGLNTGELFF
-,once,TRBV6-4,TRBJ1-2,TGTGCCAGCAGTGACGGGGGCTCTAACTATGGCTACACCTTC,CASSDGGSNYGYTF
-,-,TRBV7-3,TRBJ2-3,TGTGCCAGCAGCTTAGGGGACACCAGAGTGGATACGCAGTATTTT,CASSLGDTRVDTQYF
TRBD1,-,TRBV19,TRBJ1-1,TGTGCCAGTAGTCCCCGACAGGGCCTGAACACTGAAGCTTTCTTT,CASSPRQGLNTEAFF
-,once,TRBV9,TRBJ2-3,TGTGCCAGCAGCGCCCTGTCGGGCACAGATACGCAGTATTTT,CASSALSGTDTQYF
TRBD1,few,TRBV5-8,TRBJ1-1,TGTGCCAGCAGCTTCCCCCGAGGGGGCGTCTCTGAAGCTTTCTTT,CASSFPRGGVSEAFF
-,-,TRBV4-1,TRBJ1-2,TGCGCCAGCAGCCTAGGGGGACCCTATGGCTACACCTTC,CASSLGGPYGYTF
-,-,TRBV7-9,TRBJ1-3,TGTGCCAGCAGCTTCCGCCGGTCGAGTATCTCTGGAAACACCATATATTTT,CASSFRRSSISGNTIYF
TRBD2,many,TRBV4-1,TRBJ2-7,TGCGCCAGCAGCCAAGTACGGTTGGGGTCGGGGGGGATCGACGAGCAGTACTTC,CASSQVRLGSGGIDEQYF
-,-,TRBV5-1,TRBJ2-7,TGCGCCAGCAGCTTGCTCGGGGAAGACTACGAGCAGTACTTC,CASSLLGEDYEQYF
TRBD1,-,TRBV7-2,TRBJ1-5,TGTGCCAGCAGCGCCCGGACAGGGCACAATCAGCCCCAGCATTTT,CASSARTGHNQPQHF
TRBD2,-,TRBV20-1,TRBJ2-7,TGCAGTGCTAGTCTTGAGCGGGACCCCCTTTACGAGCAGTACTTC,CSASLERDPLYEQYF
-,-,TRBV12-3/TRBV12-4,TRBJ1-2,TGTGCCAGCAGTAATACCCGGGGGGGCTACACCTTC,CASSNTRGGYTF
TRBD1,-,TRBV5-1,TRBJ1-1,TGCGCCAGCAGCGCCTCAGGGGGCGTTCGAACTGAAGCTTTCTTT,CASSASGGVRTEAFF
-,-,TRBV10-3,TRBJ2-1,TGTGCCATCAGGGCCGCATGGAATGAGCAGTTCTTC,CAIRAAWNEQFF
-,-,TRBV7-8,TRBJ1-1,TGTGCCAGCAGCGCAAACAGGGTCACTGAAGCTTTCTTT,CASSANRVTEAFF
TRBD2,-,TRBV29-1,TRBJ2-3,TGCAGCGAGAGAGCGGGGGGGCCTGATACGCAGTATTTT,CSERAGGPDTQYF
TRBD2,-,TRBV4-1,TRBJ2-1,TGCGCCAGCAGCCCTCAGGCCCCAGCGGGGGCCTACAATGAGCAGTTCTTC,CASSPQAPAGAYNEQFF
-,few,TRBV5-1,TRBJ1-2,TGCGCCAGCAGCTCCGACAGCTATGGCTACACCTTC,CASSSDSYGYTF
-,once,TRBV18,TRBJ1-3,TGTGCCAGCTCACCACCAAGTCGGGGACTCGGAAACACCATATATTTT,CASSPPSRGLGNTIYF
-,-,TRBV29-1,TRBJ1-2,TGCAGCGTTGCCGACAGAAACTATGGCTACACCTTC,CSVADRNYGYTF